A single sample gave rise to the 14 T cell receptor beta chains below, sequenced in a study of blood T cell repertoires in COVID-19. Assay used: immunoSEQ multiplex PCR; TCRdb lists only in-frame clones, some missing. The data show some 200,000 clones, 88% seen once. Source material: peripheral blood. The origin of the receptors is a man aged 45-65 years with COVID-19, enrolled during active disease.

The CDR3 nucleotides read TGTGCCAGCAGATGGGACAGGAACAATGAGCAGTTCTTC. Translated, it gives CASRWDRNNEQFF. The chain carries TRBV12-3 or TRBV12-4 and TRBJ2-1; 8 nucleotides agree with TRBD1. After removal of 6 bases from V and 5 bases from J, the junction contained 3 bases not matched to a gene. The CDR3 is 13 residues long.

The genes are TRBV27 and TRBJ1-4, with D possibly being TRBD1 (5 bases). V was trimmed by 6 bases and J by 6 bases, leaving 23 bases between them. Germline V lookup: CDR1 MNHEY, CDR2 SMNVEV (reference sequence). The CDR3 extends over 17 amino acids. Here the CDR3 DNA reads TGTGCCAGCAGCCCACTATTGGGCCCGGGGGAATATGAAAAACTGTTTTTT. Translating it yields CASSPLLGPGEYEKLFF.

The chain carries TRBV19 and TRBJ2-2, with 9 positions matching TRBD1. J was trimmed by 6 bases and V by 5 bases; bases with no gene match: 4. The CDR3 consists of 14 residues. Germline CDR1 is LNHDA and CDR2 is SQIVND (reference sequence). CDR3 loop: CASSFNRGPGELFF. CDR3 sequence (DNA): TGTGCCAGTAGTTTCAACAGGGGGCCCGGGGAGCTGTTTTTT. Combining the CDR3 with reference TRBV19 and TRBJ2-2 gives the whole variable domain DGGITQSPKYLFRKEGQNVTLSCEQNLNHDAMYWYRQDPGQGLRLIYYSQIVNDFQKGDIAEGYSVSREKKESFPLTVTSAQKNPTAFYLCASSFNRGPGELFFGEGSRLTVL.

A few counts support this clone. The rearrangement links TRBV5-1 to TRBJ1-2; 9 bases agree with TRBD1. Germline V CDR1 and CDR2: SGHRS, YFSETQ. The length of the CDR3 is 13 residues. Trimming took 2 bases from V and 8 from J; bases not matched to a gene: 4. CDR3 protein: CASSLTGGEGYTF. CDR3 coding DNA: TGCGCCAGCAGCTTAACAGGGGGCGAGGGCTACACCTTC. Full variable domain (outside the CDR3, taken from reference TRBV5-1 and TRBJ1-2): KAGVTQTPRYLIKTRGQQVTLSCSPISGHRSVSWYQQTPGQGLQFLFEYFSETQRNKGNFPGRFSGRQFSNSRSEMNVSTLELGDSALYLCASSLTGGEGYTFGSGTRLTVV.

This sequence joins TRBV7-9 and TRBJ2-3; D is uncertain. Germline CDR1 is SEHNR and CDR2 is FQNEAQ (reference sequence). V lost 6 bases and J lost 4, with 8 bases in between. The CDR3 totals 12 residues. The CDR3 DNA sequence: TGTGCCAGCAGTCCCGGGTCAGATACGCAGTATTTT. Protein sequence: CASSPGSDTQYF.

V and J are TRBV3-1 (or the pseudogene TRBV3-2) and TRBJ2-3; tentatively, D is TRBD1 (5 bases). The CDR3 is 15 amino acids. Germline CDR1 reads LGHDT; CDR2 reads YNNKEL (reference sequence). Between the trimmed V and J ends, which lost 2 bases and 2 bases, there was a span of 11 bases. The CDR3 sequence: CASSQRQGNTDTQYF. CDR3 bases: TGTGCCAGCAGCCAACGGCAGGGCAACACAGATACGCAGTATTTT.

This chain uses TRBV7-2 with TRBJ2-4; 9 bases fit TRBD1. CDR3 length equals 16 residues. The ends lost 5 bases at V and 7 bases at J; junction bases unmatched: 12. CDR1 is SGHTA and CDR2 is FQGNSA in the germline V gene. DNA for the CDR3: TGTGCCAGCAGCCGCCCCGGGACAGGGCAGTGGAACATTCAGTACTTC. Protein: CASSRPGTGQWNIQYF.

This clone was seen a handful of times. The rearrangement links TRBV5-5 to TRBJ1-1; no firm D call. CDR3 length equals 14 residues. Per germline, CDR1 SGHKS and CDR2 YYEKEE (reference sequence). Trimming removed 1 base from V and 0 bases from J, with 7 bases in between. The CDR3 loop is CASSLLALNTEAFF. The CDR3 DNA reads TGTGCCAGCAGCTTGTTGGCCCTGAACACTGAAGCTTTCTTT.

This clone was observed a single time. The chain couples TRBV5-1 to TRBJ2-5; 12 nucleotides agree with TRBD2. Germline-derived CDR1 and CDR2 are SGHRS and YFSETQ. The V segment lost 6 bases and the J segment 6 bases; nucleotides outside the gene matches: 9. This CDR3 region has 15 residues. As DNA, the CDR3 is TGCGCCAGCACGGCTAGCGGGGGGGCGGTGAAGACCCAGTACTTC. Translated: CASTASGGAVKTQYF.

This chain connects TRBV19 to TRBJ2-7, with D possibly being TRBD2 (5 bases). This CDR3 is 14 amino acids long. V gave up 9 bases and J gave up 0 bases, with 15 bases separating them. Germline V lookup: CDR1 LNHDA, CDR2 SQIVND (reference sequence). Written as DNA, the CDR3 is TGTGCCAGCCGGGATGCCCTGAGCTCCTACGAGCAGTACTTC. Amino acid sequence: CASRDALSSYEQYF.

V usage is TRBV18 and J usage is TRBJ1-1; D possibly corresponds to TRBD1 (6 bases). Germline V gene data show CDR1 as KGHSH and CDR2 as LQKENI. Trimming left V 1 base short and J 2 bases short, with 14 bases between. CDR3 length equals 16 residues. Written as DNA, the CDR3 is TGTGCCAGCTCACCACTCCCAGGGGAGGGAAACACTGAAGCTTTCTTT. As protein: CASSPLPGEGNTEAFF.

This chain's CDR3 is CASSLVGLNSYEQYF. The CDR3 DNA is TGTGCCAGCAGCTTAGTGGGACTCAACTCCTACGAGCAGTACTTC. This chain uses TRBV7-2 with TRBJ2-7; the D gene is possibly TRBD2 (6 bases). The CDR3 contains 15 residues. Per the germline V gene, CDR1 is SGHTA and CDR2 is FQGNSA. V was cut by 1 base and J by 0 bases, with 10 bases left in between.

The chain has TRBV2 and TRBJ2-1; 9 bases align to TRBD1. The CDR3 consists of 14 residues. Per the germline V gene, CDR1 is SNHLY and CDR2 is FYNNEI. V was clipped by 3 bases and J by 7 bases; unmatched bases: 4. The CDR3 here is CASSERDRVNEQFF. The CDR3 nucleotides are TGTGCCAGCAGTGAGCGGGACAGGGTGAATGAGCAGTTCTTC.

The chain has TRBV15 and TRBJ1-2, with 9 bases fitting TRBD1. This CDR3 has 15 amino acids. Germline V gene data show CDR1 as LNHNV and CDR2 as YYDKDF (reference sequence). The V and J ends lost 3 bases and 3 bases, in that order; junction bases with no gene match: 5. Here the CDR3 reads CATSSTGGFDYGYTF. CDR3 nucleotides: TGTGCCACCAGCAGTACAGGGGGCTTTGACTATGGCTACACCTTC.